This T cell receptor beta chain was recovered during a study of tumor-infiltrating lymphocytes in primary liver carcinoma. For the study at large: There were tumors of stage T1-T3 N0M0, each 4.2 to 10 cm across. Roughly 3.65 to 8 million productive TCRbeta reads came from each sample, comparable across tissue types.

The input was 450 to 550 ng total RNA; TCR beta cDNA was made from it with a constant-region primer. Three nested multiplex PCR rounds, a slightly modified ARM-PCR method, built the TCR beta libraries. Primers for the first two PCR rounds were TRBV1-TRBV30 forward primers and a C-beta reverse primer (approximately 10 cycles per round). Using its own MiXCR run on the multiplex PCR reads, TCRdb lists one record per CDR3 protein. The data show 250,000 to 350,000 distinct CDR3 sequences, roughly three fifths seen once. Alongside blood RNA obtained from unsorted whole blood, germline DNA was also extracted. Germline values: CDR1 MNHNS, CDR2 SASEGT. V shed 6 bases, J shed 5 bases, and the junction held 9 bases outside the gene matches. CDR3 length: 16 residues.

The V gene is TRBV6-1, the J gene TRBJ2-2; 10 positions match TRBD2. This receptor was obtained from a woman aged 25 to 39 with primary liver carcinoma and hepatitis B virus infection. What was sequenced was peripheral blood. CDR3: CASRTGTSVHTGELFF. Written as DNA, the CDR3 is TGTGCCAGCAGGACCGGGACTAGCGTTCATACCGGGGAGCTGTTTTTT.